This entry describes one T cell receptor (beta chain). The germline V gene encodes CDR1 LGHDT and CDR2 YNNKEL (reference sequence). CDR3 length equals 15 residues. V lost 0 bases to trimming and J lost 8 bases, with 14 bases between them. Some clones are missing from TCRdb's copy, which holds only in-frame ones; the method was immunoSEQ multiplex PCR. The data show about 330,000 clones, with more than 70% seen just once and about 5.7% held by the top ten. Grouping used clinical history reported by participants in a survey and questionnaire. The data derive from a study of blood T cell repertoires in COVID-19.

The gene calls are TRBV3-1 (or the pseudogene TRBV3-2) and TRBJ2-1; a possible D gene is TRBD1 (5 bases). Sample: PBMCs or T cells enriched from blood (not recorded which). This sequence originates from a woman aged 25-40 years who had recovered from COVID-19. As DNA, the CDR3 is TGTGCCAGCAGCCAAGATCGCCAGGGCTGGTATGAGCAGTTCTTC. This encodes CASSQDRQGWYEQFF.